This TCR beta chain was identified during a study of cytomegalovirus exposure and HLA in healthy donors. The sample holds one count of this clone. Its antigen is as yet unknown. The PCR ran on 60 Vbeta and 13 Jbeta primers. Assay: immunoSEQ multiplex PCR; the TCRdb copy retains only in-frame clones and omits some. The sample carries 200,000 to 250,000 clones, 82% recorded once. The CDR3 has 16 amino acids. Trimming shortened V by 1 base and J by 4 bases, and 17 bases separated the two germline ends. CDR1 is MGHRA, CDR2 YSYEKL, per germline. Whole-study findings and limits: In a later analysis, a missense DCLRE1C variant was linked to TCR beta V- and J-gene trimming. A later analysis, which compared TCR beta chains of equal frequency, found the HLA-associated ones more clonally expanded. Upon later analysis, TCR association rates were observed to vary by HLA locus, being highest for DRB1 and lowest for HLA-C.

This TCR was sampled from a woman aged 40 to 50 in good health and CMV-seronegative. The sample taken for sequencing was PBMCs. The chain joins TRBV4-1 to TRBJ2-7; D uncertain. CDR3 bases: TGCGCCAGCAGCCAAGTTGCTCAGGCTCTTGGTTACGAGCAGTACTTC. Residues: CASSQVAQALGYEQYF.